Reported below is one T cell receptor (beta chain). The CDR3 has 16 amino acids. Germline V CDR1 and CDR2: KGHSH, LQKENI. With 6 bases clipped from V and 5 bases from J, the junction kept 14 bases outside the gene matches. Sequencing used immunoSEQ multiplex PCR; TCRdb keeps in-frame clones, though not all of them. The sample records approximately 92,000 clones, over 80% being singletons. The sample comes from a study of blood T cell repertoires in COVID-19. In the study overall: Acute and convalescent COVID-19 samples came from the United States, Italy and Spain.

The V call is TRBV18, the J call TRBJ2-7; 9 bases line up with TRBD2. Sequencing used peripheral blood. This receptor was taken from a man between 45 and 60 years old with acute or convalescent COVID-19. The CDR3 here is CASSPGGRAQQNEQYF. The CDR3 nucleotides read TGTGCCAGCTCCCCCGGCGGGAGGGCCCAACAGAACGAGCAGTACTTC.